The subject of this entry is one T cell receptor beta chain. This record comes from a study of shared clonotypes between healthy human individuals. CDR3 length: 16 amino acids. The V gene's germline CDR1 is MNHNS and CDR2 SASEGT. V was trimmed by 1 base and J by 1 base, leaving 10 bases between them. Sequencing used immunoSEQ multiplex PCR; TCRdb keeps in-frame clones, though not all of them. The sample contains around 480,000 clones, approximately 79% of which appear only once. The chain carries TRBV6-1 and TRBJ2-2, with D possibly being TRBD2 (6 bases). Sequencing used PBMCs. This clonotype was sampled from a middle-aged woman in good health. Some clones in this sample may be carry-over from other donors' samples. The DNA of the CDR3 is TGTGCCAGCAGTGAAGGCGTAGCGGAGAACACCGGGGAGCTGTTTTTT. Residues: CASSEGVAENTGELFF.